This T cell receptor beta chain stems from a study of blood T cell repertoires in COVID-19. On the study more broadly: Acute and convalescent COVID-19 specimens originated in the United States, Italy and Spain. T cells, B-cell-depleted T cells, or PBMCs provided the cDNA or gDNA that served as material.

Grouping used clinical history reported by participants in a survey and questionnaire. Methods used by the authors: It was from reference gene primer amplification that nucleated cell counts were estimated. Assay used: immunoSEQ multiplex PCR; TCRdb lists only in-frame clones, some missing. For V, J and clone size, that table is used; D and trimming come from the DNA. Of a few hundred thousand clones detected, approximately 83% appear once; the ten largest clones hold over 2%. V gave up 5 bases and J gave up 0 bases, with 8 bases separating them. This CDR3 spans 14 amino acids. Per germline, CDR1 LNHDA and CDR2 SQIVND (reference sequence).

The sequencing sample was made of PBMCs or T cells enriched from blood (not recorded which). The chain recombines TRBV19 with TRBJ2-4; D gene uncertain. The origin of this receptor is a man aged 25-40 years who had recovered from COVID-19. CDR3 nucleotide sequence: TGTGCCAGTAGTCTTGTGGCAGCCAAAAACATTCAGTACTTC. The encoded protein is CASSLVAAKNIQYF.